These 32 T cell receptor beta chains were all obtained from the same sample, sequenced in a study of immune heterogeneity within non-small cell lung tumors listed by TCRdb under 2018. The TCR template was genomic DNA extracted from bulk tumor tissue, and 600 ng of gDNA was amplified for each sample. During surgery, multiple biopsies were taken from each primary tumor and placed as far apart as possible within the tumor mass. The study cohort was described as untreated, and the patients were newly diagnosed NSCLC cases having curative surgery. TCRdb names HiSeq X Ten as the instrument used. The TCR beta CDR3 region was amplified with a multiplex PCR system, in which a first round of roughly 9 cycles was run using 32 V-gene forward and 13 J-gene reverse primers. TCRdb reprocessing: public reads trimmed at Q25 with fastp, clones called with MiXCR, in-frame beta chains kept. All rows with the same CDR3 protein become a single entry with the most common DNA and genes. This sample holds some 2,700 distinct CDR3 sequences; 45% to 55% were observed only once. The top ten constitute about a tenth of the sample.

The sequencing sample was made of lung tumor tissue. The receptor source for this set is a man aged 65 to 79 with non-small cell lung cancer.

The V call is TRBV20-1, the J call TRBJ2-7; no reliable D call. CDR3 length: 14 residues. V lost 0 bases to trimming and J lost 2 bases, with 11 bases between them. The germline gives CDR1 DFQATT, CDR2 SNEGSKA (reference sequence). CDR3 in amino acids: CSARDLQDAYEQYF. The CDR3, as DNA: TGCAGTGCTAGAGATCTGCAGGATGCCTACGAGCAGTACTTC.

V and J are TRBV29-1 and TRBJ2-4, with no clear D. The germline V and J ends were trimmed by 2 bases and 0 bases, with 5 bases remaining between them. Germline values: CDR1 SQVTM, CDR2 ANQGSEA. This CDR3 comprises 13 residues. CDR3 in DNA: TGCAGCGTTGAAATACTAGCCAAAAACATTCAGTACTTC. Translation: CSVEILAKNIQYF.

V usage is TRBV6-2 or TRBV6-3 and J usage is TRBJ2-7; D unclear. Trimming removed 5 bases from V and 0 bases from J, with 8 bases in between. Germline V gives CDR1 MNHEY, CDR2 SVGEGT. This CDR3 has 13 residues. The CDR3 DNA reads as TGTGCCAGCAGTCGACTGAGCTCCTACGAGCAGTACTTC. Encoded protein: CASSRLSSYEQYF.

V and J are TRBV5-1 and TRBJ2-1, with 10 bases fitting TRBD2. The CDR3 contains 15 residues. Trimming cost V 3 bases and J 6 bases; bases outside gene matches: 6. Germline V gene lookup returns CDR1 SGHRS and CDR2 YFSETQ. This chain's CDR3 is CASSSLAGVSNEQFF. In nucleotides, the CDR3 is TGCGCCAGCAGCTCCCTAGCGGGAGTAAGCAATGAGCAGTTCTTC.

This clonotype was observed a handful of times. The V gene is TRBV30, the J gene TRBJ1-5; D perhaps matches TRBD1 (5 bases). Germline CDR1 and CDR2: GTSNPN and SVGIG (reference sequence). The CDR3 sequence is 14 residues long. The V end was cut by 3 bases, the J end by 6 bases, with 15 bases between. This CDR3 is CAWSRSGGGQPQHF. The CDR3 coding sequence is TGTGCCTGGAGCCGGTCGGGGGGTGGTCAGCCCCAGCATTTT.

The chain couples TRBV6-5 to TRBJ1-6; possibly TRBD1 for D (6 bases). The length of the CDR3 is 14 residues. V was cut by 0 bases and J by 8 bases, with 8 bases left in between. Looked up from germline, CDR1 is MNHEY and CDR2 is SVGAGI. Here the CDR3 reads CASSYSGGHSPLHF. In DNA form, the CDR3 reads TGTGCCAGCAGTTACTCTGGGGGGCATTCACCCCTCCACTTT.

This clonotype was seen a handful of times. The chain links TRBV11-2 to TRBJ2-1; 12 nucleotides align to TRBD2. CDR1 SGHAT and CDR2 FQNNGV come from the germline V gene. The CDR3 contains 15 residues. V lost 5 bases to trimming and J lost 6 bases; unmatched junction nucleotides: 5. CDR3 nucleotide sequence: TGTGCCAGCAGCCCTGGGACTAGCGGGCTCAATGAGCAGTTCTTC. Translated: CASSPGTSGLNEQFF.

The rearrangement joins TRBV6-1 to TRBJ2-7; 10 bases are a match to TRBD1. The CDR3 covers 14 residues. V lost 5 bases to trimming and J lost 5 bases; unmatched junction nucleotides: 6. Germline V gives CDR1 MNHNS, CDR2 SASEGT. The CDR3: CASSPRDRGNEQYF. CDR3 in DNA: TGTGCCAGCAGTCCCCGGGACAGGGGAAACGAGCAGTACTTC.

V and J are TRBV6-2 or TRBV6-3 and TRBJ2-7; TRBD1 might be the D (5 bases). Trimming removed 3 bases at V and 5 bases at J, with 14 bases between. The CDR3 is 14 residues long. The germline V gene encodes CDR1 MNHEY and CDR2 SVGEGT. CDR3 nucleotide sequence: TGTGCCAGCAGTTATTATAGACAGAACAACGAGCAGTACTTC. Translated, it gives CASSYYRQNNEQYF.

The V call is TRBV10-1, the J call TRBJ2-7; either TRBD1 or TRBD2 may supply D (5 bases each). This CDR3 is 12 amino acids long. Between the trimmed V and J ends, which lost 1 base and 4 bases, there was a span of 5 bases. Germline CDR1 WNHNN, CDR2 SYGVQD (reference sequence). CDR3 residues: CASSEWGYEQYF. As DNA, the CDR3 is TGCGCCAGCAGTGAGTGGGGGTACGAGCAGTACTTC.

The V call is TRBV9, the J call TRBJ1-1, with D possibly matching TRBD1 (6 bases). The germline V gene encodes CDR1 SGDLS and CDR2 YYNGEE. CDR3 length: 14 amino acids. V lost 0 bases to trimming and J lost 6 bases, with 12 bases between them. Here the CDR3 reads CASSVARAGAEAFF. CDR3 nucleotide sequence: TGTGCCAGCAGCGTAGCCCGGGCAGGGGCTGAAGCTTTCTTT.

This clonotype turned up a few times. The chain recombines TRBV15 with TRBJ2-7; 10 nucleotides match TRBD1. Germline V gene sequence: CDR1 LNHNV, CDR2 YYDKDF (reference sequence). The CDR3 has 16 residues. V shed 3 bases, J shed 1 base, and the junction held 6 bases outside the gene matches. CDR3 bases: TGTGCCACCAGCAGCTTGACAGGGGGCGCTTCCTACGAGCAGTACTTC. This encodes CATSSLTGGASYEQYF.

The chain employs TRBV2 and TRBJ1-1; D is ambiguous. Germline V gene data show CDR1 as SNHLY and CDR2 as FYNNEI. Between the trimmed V and J ends, which lost 3 bases and 1 base, there was a span of 3 bases. The CDR3 runs 12 residues. The CDR3: CASSEGNTEAFF. In DNA form, the CDR3 reads TGTGCCAGCAGTGAGGGGAACACTGAAGCTTTCTTT.

This clonotype has a handful of counts. The gene calls are TRBV19 and TRBJ1-2; no firm D call. Germline CDR1 reads LNHDA; CDR2 reads SQIVND (reference sequence). The CDR3 has 12 amino acids. Trimming stripped 6 bases from V and 4 bases from J, with 9 bases between. The CDR3 nucleotides read TGTGCCAGTAGCGACAACTTCTATGGCTACACCTTC. Encoded protein: CASSDNFYGYTF.

This clonotype was detected once. V and J are TRBV19 and TRBJ1-2; D unclear. CDR1 is LNHDA and CDR2 is SQIVND in the germline V gene (reference sequence). Trimming removed 8 bases from V and 8 bases from J, with 9 bases in between. This CDR3 is built from 10 residues. CDR3 in amino acids: CASWEWGYTF. The CDR3 region has the DNA TGTGCCAGTTGGGAGTGGGGCTACACCTTC.

The DNA for the CDR3 is TGTGCCAGCAGCTTAGCACGGGAGACCGTCTGGGAGCAGTACTTC. Encoded protein: CASSLARETVWEQYF. The V gene is TRBV11-2, the J gene TRBJ2-7; D possibly corresponds to TRBD2 (6 bases). The CDR3 is 15 amino acids. V was clipped by 1 base and J by 7 bases, with 17 bases between them. Germline V gene lookup returns CDR1 SGHAT and CDR2 FQNNGV.

The chain's CDR3 is CASRGLGRTSGTTSYEQYF. CDR3 DNA: TGTGCCAGCCGGGGGCTGGGTAGGACTAGCGGGACCACATCCTACGAGCAGTACTTC. This chain connects TRBV2 to TRBJ2-7, with 12 bases matching TRBD2. The trim removed 8 bases at V and 1 base at J, leaving 18 bases unmatched. The germline CDR1 and CDR2 sequences are SNHLY and FYNNEI. CDR3 length equals 19 residues.

V usage is TRBV19 and J usage is TRBJ1-1; D is uncertain. The CDR3 extends over 13 amino acids. Trimming left V 5 bases short and J 0 bases short, with 7 bases between. CDR1 is LNHDA and CDR2 is SQIVND in the germline V gene (reference sequence). The CDR3 sequence is CASSWGMNTEAFF. The CDR3 DNA sequence: TGTGCCAGTAGTTGGGGAATGAACACTGAAGCTTTCTTT. The complete variable domain, with remaining parts taken from reference TRBV19 and TRBJ1-1, reads DGGITQSPKYLFRKEGQNVTLSCEQNLNHDAMYWYRQDPGQGLRLIYYSQIVNDFQKGDIAEGYSVSREKKESFPLTVTSAQKNPTAFYLCASSWGMNTEAFFGQGTRLTVV.

CDR3 residues: CASSIASSRGNQPQHF. The CDR3 region has the DNA TGTGCCAGTAGTATAGCAAGTTCAAGGGGCAATCAGCCCCAGCATTTT. The chain uses TRBV19 and TRBJ1-5; D ambiguous. V lost 1 base to trimming and J lost 2 bases, with 12 bases between them. CDR3 size: 16 residues. Germline V lookup: CDR1 LNHDA, CDR2 SQIVND (reference sequence).

The V call is TRBV14, the J call TRBJ2-7; D unclear. This CDR3 has 16 residues. Germline CDR1 SGHDN, CDR2 FVKESK. Trimming removed 1 base at V and 2 bases at J, with 15 bases between. In DNA, the CDR3 is TGTGCCAGCAGCCAAGTTCTCGGTGCGGTAACCTACGAGCAGTACTTC. Its translation is CASSQVLGAVTYEQYF.

The chain is built from TRBV20-1 and TRBJ1-1; no clear D gene. Trimming cost V 6 bases and J 1 base, with 15 bases left between them. Per the germline V gene, CDR1 is DFQATT and CDR2 is SNEGSKA (reference sequence). This CDR3 is 14 amino acids long. In nucleotides, the CDR3 is TGCAGTGCCCCTGACCGGATAAAGAACACTGAAGCTTTCTTT. This sequence encodes CSAPDRIKNTEAFF.

The V gene is TRBV12-3 or TRBV12-4, the J gene TRBJ1-3; 7 nucleotides line up with TRBD1. After removal of 5 bases from V and 2 bases from J, the junction contained 3 bases not matched to a gene. The CDR3 contains 14 residues. CDR3 bases: TGTGCCAGCAGTACGACAGGGACTGGAAACACCATATATTTT. This codes for CASSTTGTGNTIYF.

The chain uses TRBV6-1 and TRBJ1-2; no clear D. This CDR3 contains 12 residues. Germline V gives CDR1 MNHNS, CDR2 SASEGT. The V and J ends lost 2 bases and 8 bases respectively, with 9 bases between them. The CDR3 DNA sequence: TGTGCCAGCAGTGAATCCCCCGGCGGCTACACCTTC. It encodes CASSESPGGYTF.

The chain joins TRBV13 to TRBJ1-1; no reliable D call. Per germline, CDR1 PRHDT and CDR2 FYEKMQ (reference sequence). The length of the CDR3 is 12 residues. V lost 6 bases and J lost 4, with 9 bases in between. The CDR3 DNA reads as TGTGCCAGCAGTCCCTATGGCACTGAAGCTTTCTTT. Translation: CASSPYGTEAFF.

This chain connects TRBV30 to TRBJ2-1; no clear D. CDR1 and CDR2 (germline): GTSNPN, SVGIG (reference sequence). This CDR3 comprises 13 residues. Trimming removed 0 bases from V and 7 bases from J, with 10 bases in between. The CDR3 protein is CAWSVPIGNEQFF. CDR3 DNA sequence: TGTGCCTGGAGTGTACCCATCGGGAATGAGCAGTTCTTC.

CDR3 protein: CATSDGDSFYEQYF. The CDR3 DNA follows: TGTGCCACCAGTGATGGGGACAGTTTCTACGAGCAGTACTTC. The gene calls are TRBV24-1 and TRBJ2-7; 7 nucleotides agree with TRBD1. Trimming took 3 bases from V and 3 from J; bases not matched to a gene: 4. Germline CDR1 reads KGHDR; CDR2 reads SFDVKD. The CDR3 sequence is 14 residues long.

The V call is TRBV2, the J call TRBJ1-5; 7 nucleotides align to TRBD1. Trimming removed 6 bases from V and 9 bases from J; junction bases left unmatched: 11. The CDR3 totals 14 residues. Germline loops: CDR1 SNHLY, CDR2 FYNNEI. The DNA of the CDR3 is TGTGCCAGCAGCTCCGGGACAGTCCTTCCGCCCCAGCATTTT. Its translation: CASSSGTVLPPQHF. Together with reference TRBV2 and TRBJ1-5, the CDR3 gives the full variable domain: EPEVTQTPSHQVTQMGQEVILRCVPISNHLYFYWYRQILGQKVEFLVSFYNNEISEKSEIFDDQFSVERPDGSNFTLKIRSTKLEDSAMYFCASSSGTVLPPQHFGDGTRLSIL.

A few counts support this clonotype. The rearrangement joins TRBV20-1 to TRBJ2-7, with D tentatively TRBD1 (6 bases). Germline loops: CDR1 DFQATT, CDR2 SNEGSKA (reference sequence). The length of the CDR3 is 14 residues. Trimming left V 3 bases short and J 2 bases short, with 14 bases between. The CDR3 reads CSARGPRTAYEQYF. CDR3 sequence (DNA): TGCAGTGCTAGGGGCCCACGGACAGCCTACGAGCAGTACTTC.

For this clonotype: An end of the junction differs from the germline gene, which may be a read error. V is TRBV9 and J is TRBJ2-3; D may be TRBD2 (7 bases). The CDR3 is 15 amino acids. CDR1 and CDR2 from the germline V gene are SGDLS and YYNGEE. The CDR3 region is CAISMGEGGTDTQYF. The CDR3 coding sequence is TGTGCCATCAGCATGGGGGAGGGGGGCACAGATACGCAGTATTTT.

This chain links TRBV6-1 with TRBJ1-6; D is perhaps TRBD1 (5 bases). The germline V gene has CDR1 MNHNS and CDR2 SASEGT. V was pared by 4 bases and J by 6 bases, with 10 bases between. The CDR3 is made up of 14 amino acids. CDR3 DNA sequence: TGTGCCAGCAGTGCCGGGAGGGGTAATTCACCCCTCCACTTT. Translated, it gives CASSAGRGNSPLHF.

This clonotype was seen more than once but under ten times. The CDR3 here is CASSYSSRGRAGETQYF. The CDR3, as DNA: TGTGCCAGCAGTTACTCGAGTCGCGGGAGGGCCGGTGAGACCCAGTACTTC. The chain carries TRBV6-5 and TRBJ2-1, with 9 positions matching TRBD2. The J call may be mistaken, given a closer DNA end match to TRBJ2-5. This CDR3 has 17 amino acids. Germline CDR1 MNHEY, CDR2 SVGAGI.

V gene TRBV27 combines with J gene TRBJ2-3, with 9 bases lining up with TRBD2. CDR1 MNHEY and CDR2 SMNVEV come from the germline V gene (reference sequence). Germline trimming cut 7 bases from V and 4 bases from J; bases unmatched to any gene: 12. The CDR3 consists of 16 residues. The CDR3 nucleotides read TGTGCCAGCATTCGGGCGGGAGGGCCGCTACCAGATACGCAGTATTTT. Translation gives CASIRAGGPLPDTQYF.